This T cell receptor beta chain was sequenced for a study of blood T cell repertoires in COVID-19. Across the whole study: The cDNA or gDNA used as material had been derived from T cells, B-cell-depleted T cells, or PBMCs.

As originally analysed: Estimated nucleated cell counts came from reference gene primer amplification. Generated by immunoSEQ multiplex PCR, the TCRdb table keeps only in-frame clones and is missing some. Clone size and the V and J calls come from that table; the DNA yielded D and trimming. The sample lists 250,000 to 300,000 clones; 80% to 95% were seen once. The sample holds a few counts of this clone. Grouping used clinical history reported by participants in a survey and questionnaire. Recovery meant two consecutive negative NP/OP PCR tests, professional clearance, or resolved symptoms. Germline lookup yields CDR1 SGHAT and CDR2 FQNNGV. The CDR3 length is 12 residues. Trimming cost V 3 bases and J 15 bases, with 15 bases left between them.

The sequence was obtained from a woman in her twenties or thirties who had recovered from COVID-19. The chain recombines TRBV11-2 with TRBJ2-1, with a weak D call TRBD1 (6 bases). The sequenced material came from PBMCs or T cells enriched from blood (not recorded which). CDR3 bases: TGTGCCAGCAGCTTGATACAGGGTCCGTCGTTCTTC. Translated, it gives CASSLIQGPSFF.